The sequence of this TCR beta chain was determined in a study of human T cells and chemical hapten exposure. This CDR3 contains 13 residues. CDR1 and CDR2 from the germline V gene are WSHSY and SAAADI. MiXCR, applied by TCRdb to the RACE reads, yields one record per CDR3 protein. The data contain hundreds of thousands of distinct CDR3 sequences, under 6.5% of them singletons. A remark on this clonotype: Just one base apart from a much larger clone, this may be a read error.

The time point was: patch test 2, 6 weeks after DPC sensitization. Treatment noted: therapeutic diphenylcyclopropenone sensitization with weekly scalp DPC. V is TRBV10-2 and J is TRBJ2-5; no clear D gene. Source: whole blood, taken in connection with sensitization to the hapten diphenylcyclopropenone (DPC). This receptor was identified in a woman aged 18 to 35 with alopecia areata. Some clones in this sample may be carry-over from other donors' samples. CDR3 residues: CASSEFLEETRYF. The CDR3 nucleotides read TGCGCCAGCAGTGAGTTCTTAGAAGAGACCCGGTACTTC.